The present T cell receptor (beta chain) was sequenced within a study of PD-1 blockade in classical Hodgkin lymphoma. About the study: Nivolumab was given intravenously to patients at 3 mg/kg every 2 weeks.

Repertoires were generated with immunoSEQ multiplex PCR, while TCRdb's copy carries only in-frame clones and drops some. This sample yields some 20,000 clones, of which 84% are seen a single time; around 7.3% belongs to the top ten. Study results and limitations: Repertoires differed for reasons still undefined, possibly disease activity or prior therapy.

Time point here: cycle 4 day 1 (C4D1), after about 6 weeks of nivolumab. Each and every patient relapsed after autologous stem cell transplantation, and patients got differing brentuximab vedotin exposure. Magnetic negative selection of thawed PBMCs yielded the CD8+ T cells. Best responses were complete response, partial response or progressive disease. Concerning this clone: Antigen: not known.

This clonotype originated in a human donor with classical Hodgkin lymphoma. Material: CD8+ T cells from blood, obtained before the fourth cycle of nivolumab.

The CDR3 bases are TGTGCCATCAGTGAGTCCTGGGGGGCCACCAACGAGCAGTACTTC. It is translated as CAISESWGATNEQYF. The rearrangement uses TRBV10-3 and TRBJ2-7; TRBD1 or TRBD2 may be the D gene (6 bases each). The CDR3 is made up of 15 amino acids. Germline CDR1 is ENHRY and CDR2 is SYGVKD. Trimming shortened V by 0 bases and J by 5 bases, and 14 bases separated the two germline ends.